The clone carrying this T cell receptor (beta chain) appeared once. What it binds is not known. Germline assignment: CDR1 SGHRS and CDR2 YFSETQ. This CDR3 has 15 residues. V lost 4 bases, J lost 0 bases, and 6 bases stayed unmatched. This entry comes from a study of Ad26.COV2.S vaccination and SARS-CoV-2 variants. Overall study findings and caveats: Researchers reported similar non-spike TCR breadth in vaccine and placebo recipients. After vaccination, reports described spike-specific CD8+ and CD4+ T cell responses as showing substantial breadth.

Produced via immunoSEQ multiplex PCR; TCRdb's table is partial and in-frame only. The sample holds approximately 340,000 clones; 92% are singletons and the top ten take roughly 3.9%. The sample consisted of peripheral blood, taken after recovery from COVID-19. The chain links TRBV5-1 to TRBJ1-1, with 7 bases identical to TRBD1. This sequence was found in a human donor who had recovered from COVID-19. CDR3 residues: CASSQGDLMNTEAFF. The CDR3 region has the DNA TGCGCCAGCAGCCAGGGGGACCTGATGAACACTGAAGCTTTCTTT.